Below, 5 T cell receptor beta chains from the same sample are listed, as sequenced in a study of blood T cell repertoires in COVID-19. TCRdb's table, derived via immunoSEQ multiplex PCR, lists solely in-frame clones and lacks some. This sample has just over 90,000 clones, with roughly 90% found just once. The sequenced sample consisted of peripheral blood. The receptors originated from a human donor with active COVID-19. The donor label of this sample is uncertain.

The V gene is TRBV6-5, the J gene TRBJ2-5; no definite D call. Trimming took off 5 bases at V and 1 base at J, with 11 bases between the two ends. The CDR3 is made up of 14 amino acids. CDR1 and CDR2 from the germline V gene are MNHEY and SVGAGI. The CDR3 DNA reads TGTGCCAGCAGTCGCCGTGATAGCCAAGAGACCCAGTACTTC. Encoded protein: CASSRRDSQETQYF.

This chain joins TRBV5-1 and TRBJ1-2, with TRBD1 as a possible D gene (6 bases). V gave up 6 bases and J gave up 8 bases, with 20 bases separating them. The CDR3 loop spans 14 amino acids. Germline CDR1 SGHRS, CDR2 YFSETQ. The DNA of the CDR3 is TGCGCCAGCACCCAAACCTCAGGGGTAGAGGGCTACACCTTC. Protein product: CASTQTSGVEGYTF.

In DNA form, the CDR3 reads TGTGCCAGCAGCTTGGACAGTCAGCCCCAGCATTTT. It is translated as CASSLDSQPQHF. This chain uses TRBV5-4 with TRBJ1-5; D is ambiguous. Germline CDR1 reads SGHNT; CDR2 reads YYREEE (reference sequence). The CDR3 is made up of 12 amino acids. V was pared by 0 bases and J by 6 bases, with 4 bases between.

The rearrangement links TRBV11-2 to TRBJ2-5; 8 nucleotides align to TRBD2. The CDR3 is 18 residues long. V lost 8 bases and J lost 3; bases outside the gene matches: 20. The germline V gene encodes CDR1 SGHAT and CDR2 FQNNGV. The CDR3 spells CASSQGGRNGGAKETQYF. DNA of the CDR3: TGTGCCAGCTCCCAGGGAGGTCGGAACGGGGGGGCCAAAGAGACCCAGTACTTC.

This clone is labeled as medium-sized (0.01 to 0.1%). This sample also contains other DNA sequences that code for the same CDR3. V usage is TRBV6-5 and J usage is TRBJ1-6, with 7 bases aligning to TRBD1. CDR3 size: 15 residues. After removal of 0 bases from V and 4 bases from J, the junction contained 0 bases not matched to a gene. Germline CDR1 and CDR2: MNHEY and SVGAGI. The CDR3 here is CASSYSTGYNSPLHF. CDR3 nucleotide sequence: TGTGCCAGCAGTTACTCGACAGGGTATAATTCACCCCTCCACTTT.